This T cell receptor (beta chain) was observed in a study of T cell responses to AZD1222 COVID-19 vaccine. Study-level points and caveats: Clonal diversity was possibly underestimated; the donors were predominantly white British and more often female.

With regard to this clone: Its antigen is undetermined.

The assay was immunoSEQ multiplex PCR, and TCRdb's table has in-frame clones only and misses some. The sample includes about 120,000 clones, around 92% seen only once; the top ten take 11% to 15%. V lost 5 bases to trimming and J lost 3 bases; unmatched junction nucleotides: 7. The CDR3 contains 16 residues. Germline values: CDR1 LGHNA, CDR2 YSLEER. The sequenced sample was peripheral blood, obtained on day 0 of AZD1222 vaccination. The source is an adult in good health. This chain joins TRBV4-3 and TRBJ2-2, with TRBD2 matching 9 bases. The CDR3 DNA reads TGCGCCAGCAGCGAAGGCGCGGGGGGGGACACCGGGGAGCTGTTTTTT. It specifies CASSEGAGGDTGELFF.